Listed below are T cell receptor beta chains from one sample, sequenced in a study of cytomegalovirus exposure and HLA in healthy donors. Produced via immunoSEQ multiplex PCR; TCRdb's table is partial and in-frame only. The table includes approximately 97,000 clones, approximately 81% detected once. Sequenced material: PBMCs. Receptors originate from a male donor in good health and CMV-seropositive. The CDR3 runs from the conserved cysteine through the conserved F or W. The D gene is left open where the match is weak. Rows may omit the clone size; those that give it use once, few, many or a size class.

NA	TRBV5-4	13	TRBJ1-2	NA	TGTGCCAGCAGCTTGCCGGGGGACTATGGCTACACCTTC	CASSLPGDYGYTF
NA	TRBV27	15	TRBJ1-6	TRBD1	TGTGCCAGCAGCCCCAGGACAGGGGATAATTCACCCCTCCACTTT	CASSPRTGDNSPLHF
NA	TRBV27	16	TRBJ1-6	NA	TGTGCCAGCAACCCTCGGGGGGCGGCCTATAATTCACCCCTCCACTTT	CASNPRGAAYNSPLHF
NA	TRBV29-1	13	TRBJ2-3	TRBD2	TGCAGCGTTTCTAGCGGGGGATATTCAACGCAGTATTTT	CSVSSGGYSTQYF
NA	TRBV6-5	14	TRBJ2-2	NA	TGTGCCAGCAGAAGTACGGGGATCACCGGGGAGCTGTTTTTT	CASRSTGITGELFF
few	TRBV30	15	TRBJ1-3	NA	TGTGCCTGGAGTCCAAGGGACATATCTGGAAACACCATATATTTT	CAWSPRDISGNTIYF
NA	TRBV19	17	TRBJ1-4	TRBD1	TGTGCCAGTAGTATCTTGGGACAGGGGCGACGTAATGAAAAACTGTTTTTT	CASSILGQGRRNEKLFF
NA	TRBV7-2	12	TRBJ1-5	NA	TGTGCCAGCAGCCCCAAAAATCAGCCCCAGCATTTT	CASSPKNQPQHF
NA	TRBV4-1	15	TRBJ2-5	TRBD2	TGCGCCAGCAGCCTATTGGGGACTACTCAAGAGACCCAGTACTTC	CASSLLGTTQETQYF
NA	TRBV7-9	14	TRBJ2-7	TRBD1	TGTGCCAGCAGCCTCGGACAGGGTACCTACGAGCAGTACTTC	CASSLGQGTYEQYF
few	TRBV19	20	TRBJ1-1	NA	TGTGCCAGTATTCCCTCAGTATACGTCGACAGAAAGTACATGAACACTGAAGCTTTCTTT	CASIPSVYVDRKYMNTEAFF
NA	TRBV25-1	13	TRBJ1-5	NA	TGTGCCAGCAGTGAATCATTCAATCAGCCCCAGCATTTT	CASSESFNQPQHF
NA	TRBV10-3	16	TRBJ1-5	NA	TGTGCCATCAGTGAGTCGTGGCAGGGGAGCAATCAGCCCCAGCATTTT	CAISESWQGSNQPQHF
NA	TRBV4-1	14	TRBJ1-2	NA	TGCGCCAGCAGCCAAGATCCGCGGAGCCCGGGCTACACCTTC	CASSQDPRSPGYTF
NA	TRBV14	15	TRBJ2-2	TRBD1	TGTGCCAGCAGCCAAGCCAGGGGGCGAACCGGGGAGCTGTTTTTT	CASSQARGRTGELFF
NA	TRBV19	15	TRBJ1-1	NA	TGTGCCAGTAGTACCTTAAGGACAGATAACACTGAAGCTTTCTTT	CASSTLRTDNTEAFF
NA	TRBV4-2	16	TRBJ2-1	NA	TGTGCCAGCAGTTACCCTTCCGGGGGTTCCTACAATGAGCAGTTCTTC	CASSYPSGGSYNEQFF
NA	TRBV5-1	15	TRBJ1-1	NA	TGCGCCAGCAGCGTTCTGAGGACAGCGAACACTGAAGCTTTCTTT	CASSVLRTANTEAFF
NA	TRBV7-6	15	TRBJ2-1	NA	TGTGCCAGCAGCTTAAGCAGGTCGGTCCCAACCGAGCAGTTCTTC	CASSLSRSVPTEQFF
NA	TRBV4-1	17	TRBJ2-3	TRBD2	TGCGCCAGCAGCCCGTGGAGTAGCGGGGGCATCACAGATACGCAGTATTTT	CASSPWSSGGITDTQYF
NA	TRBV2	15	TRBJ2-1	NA	TGTGCCAGCAGAAAAGGGGGAGAGGGGCACAATGAGCAGTTCTTC	CASRKGGEGHNEQFF
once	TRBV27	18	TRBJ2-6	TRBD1	TGTGCCAGCAGTCCGGACAGGCCAATGACCTCTGGGGCCAACGTCCTGACTTTC	CASSPDRPMTSGANVLTF
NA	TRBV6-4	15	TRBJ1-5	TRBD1	TGTGCCAGCAGTCCCGGGACAGGCAGTAATCAGCCCCAGCATTTT	CASSPGTGSNQPQHF
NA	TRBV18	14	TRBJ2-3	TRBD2	TGTGCCAGCTCGCGCGGGGGGGCTCTGGATACGCAGTATTTT	CASSRGGALDTQYF
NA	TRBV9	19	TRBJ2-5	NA	TGTGCCAGCAGCGTATCTTCACCGGGGGGCGGGCTAGCGGACTTTAGACAGTACTTC	CASSVSSPGGGLADFRQYF